This T cell receptor beta chain was documented in a study of shared clonotypes between healthy human individuals. Sequencing used immunoSEQ multiplex PCR; TCRdb keeps in-frame clones, though not all of them. The table includes some 580,000 clones, 95% to 98% detected once. The CDR3 extends over 13 amino acids. Germline V gene sequence: CDR1 MGHDK, CDR2 SYGVNS. V lost 7 bases, J lost 5 bases, and 2 bases stayed unmatched. Naive CD8 cells, CD45RO-negative and positively selected for CCR7, excluded terminally differentiated effector memory CD45RA+ cells. Specimen: naive CD8+ T cells sorted from blood. This receptor was taken from a man aged 25-45 years in good health. The rearrangement joins TRBV25-1 to TRBJ2-2; 9 bases align to TRBD1. CDR3 sequence: CASTDRGTGELFF. DNA of the CDR3: TGTGCCAGCACAGACAGGGGGACCGGGGAGCTGTTTTTT.